The TCR beta chain under discussion was sequenced for a study of blood T cell repertoires in COVID-19. Turning to the study itself: Some COVID-19 samples were acute and others convalescent; all came from the United States, Italy and Spain. PBMCs, B-cell-depleted T cells, or T cells provided the cDNA or gDNA that made up the material.

Followed over time, Seattle patients had been enrolled while infection was active. Per the original methods: From reference gene primer amplification, estimates of nucleated cell counts were derived. TCRdb keeps only in-frame clones here, not all; method: immunoSEQ multiplex PCR. From that table come the V and J calls and clone size; the DNA was used to work out D and trimming. Of under 100,000 clones in the sample, approximately 86% were seen once. The sequence was collected from an elderly woman with COVID-19, enrolled during active disease. The sequenced material came from peripheral blood.

CDR3 sequence: CATSRAGGQGEKLFF. The CDR3 DNA sequence: TGTGCCACCAGCAGAGCTGGGGGCCAGGGTGAAAAACTGTTTTTT. The chain uses TRBV15 and TRBJ1-4, with D perhaps TRBD1 (6 bases). The length of the CDR3 is 15 residues. Trimming removed 1 base from V and 7 bases from J, with 13 bases in between. Germline CDR1 reads LNHNV; CDR2 reads YYDKDF (reference sequence).